This TCR beta chain was profiled in a study of shared clonotypes between healthy human individuals. This clone turned up a few times. Generated by immunoSEQ multiplex PCR, the TCRdb table keeps only in-frame clones and is missing some. The table shows a few hundred thousand clones, with roughly 72% occurring only once. The CDR3 totals 15 residues. Trimming shortened V by 0 bases and J by 3 bases, and 11 bases separated the two germline ends. Germline values: CDR1 MGHRA, CDR2 YSYEKL. This sequence joins TRBV4-1 and TRBJ1-1, with D uncertain. The source of this sequence is a woman in her 40s in good health. Some clones in this sample may be carry-over from other donors' samples. Sequences were obtained from PBMCs. The DNA for the CDR3 is TGCGCCAGCAGCCAAGAAGGGTTAGGAGACACTGAAGCTTTCTTT. Translation: CASSQEGLGDTEAFF.